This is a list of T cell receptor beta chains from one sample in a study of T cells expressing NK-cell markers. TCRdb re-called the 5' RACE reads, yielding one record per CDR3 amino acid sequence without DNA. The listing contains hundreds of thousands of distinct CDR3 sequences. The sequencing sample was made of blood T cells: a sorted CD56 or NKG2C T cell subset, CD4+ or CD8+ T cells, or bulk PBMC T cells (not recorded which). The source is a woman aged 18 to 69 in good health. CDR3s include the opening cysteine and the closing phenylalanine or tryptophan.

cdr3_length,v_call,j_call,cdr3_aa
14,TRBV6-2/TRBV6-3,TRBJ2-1,CASRTSWVGGEQFF
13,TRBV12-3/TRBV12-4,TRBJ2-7,CASSFGTYSEQYF
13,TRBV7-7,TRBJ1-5,CASSLDFGQPQHF
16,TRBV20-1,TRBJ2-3,CSARDWGDPATDTQYF
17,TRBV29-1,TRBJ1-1,CSVEAPRGGLLNTEAFF
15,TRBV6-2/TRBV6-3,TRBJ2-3,CASSYSGDSTDTQYF
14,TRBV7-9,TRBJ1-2,CASSPGTARSDYTF
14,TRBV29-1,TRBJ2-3,CSIRRSAGTDTQYF
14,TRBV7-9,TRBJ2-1,CASSASGTSDEQFF
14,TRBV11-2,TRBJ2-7,CASRLSVGFYEQYF
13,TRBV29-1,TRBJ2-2,CSAGTGSTGELFF
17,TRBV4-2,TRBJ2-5,CASSRGTSGREGETQYF
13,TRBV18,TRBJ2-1,CASSQTGGREQFF
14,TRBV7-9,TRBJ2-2,CASSSLADTGELFF
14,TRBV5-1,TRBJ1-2,CASSLSGQDYGYTF
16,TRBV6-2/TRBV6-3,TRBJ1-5,CASSPETAVSNQPQHF
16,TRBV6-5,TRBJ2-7,CASSYSGLAETYEQYF
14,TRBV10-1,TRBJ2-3,CASSTGSSTDTQYF
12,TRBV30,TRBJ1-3,CAWRDLGNTIYF
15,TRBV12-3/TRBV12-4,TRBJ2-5,CASSFKAGSGTTQYF
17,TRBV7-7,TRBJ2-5,CASSFGVGRTLQETQYF
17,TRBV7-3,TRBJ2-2,CASSPQGLAGGGGELFF
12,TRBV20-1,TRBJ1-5,CSAVWGNQPQHF
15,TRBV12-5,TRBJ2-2,CASGFGGAFTGELFF
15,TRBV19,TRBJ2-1,CATGQGAVAYNEQFF
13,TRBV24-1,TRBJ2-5,CATSGKGRETQYF
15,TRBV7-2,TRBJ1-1,CASSLTPGTNTEAFF
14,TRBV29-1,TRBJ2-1,CSVERDPDDNEQFF
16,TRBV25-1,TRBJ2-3,CASSGSLAGTGDTQYF
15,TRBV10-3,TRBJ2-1,CAIKPGTSGYNEQFF